What follows are 5 T cell receptor beta chains derived from one specimen sequenced in a study of cytomegalovirus exposure and HLA in healthy donors. In the PCR, 60 Vbeta and 13 Jbeta primers were used. The assay was immunoSEQ multiplex PCR, and TCRdb's table has in-frame clones only and misses some. The profile covers some 130,000 clones, with over 60% appearing a single time and around 3% taken by the ten largest. Sequencing was carried out using PBMCs. The receptor source for this set is a man aged 35 to 55 in good health and CMV-seronegative.

This chain connects TRBV1 to TRBJ1-1; the table names TRBD1, a call not compared with the DNA. TRBV1 is described as a pseudogene. The CDR3 consists of 14 residues. The CDR3 loop is CTSNPNRGNTEAFF. CDR3 coding DNA: TGCACCAGCAACCCAAACAGGGGGAACACTGAAGCTTTCTTT.

This chain links TRBV11-2 with TRBJ2-3, with no clear D. The germline V gene encodes CDR1 SGHAT and CDR2 FQNNGV. Deletions cut 4 bases from V and 0 bases from J, with 8 bases between. CDR3 size: 14 residues. The CDR3: CASSSRSSTDTQYF. The CDR3 bases are TGTGCCAGCAGCTCTAGGTCCAGCACAGATACGCAGTATTTT. Drawing the rest from reference TRBV11-2 and TRBJ2-3, the complete variable domain is EAGVAQSPRYKIIEKRQSVAFWCNPISGHATLYWYQQILGQGPKLLIQFQNNGVVDDSQLPKDRFSAERLKGVDSTLKIQPAKLEDSAVYLCASSSRSSTDTQYFGPGTRLTVL.

This clone appeared a few times. V is TRBV6-5 and J is TRBJ1-4; D remains unclear. The CDR3 loop spans 14 amino acids. Deletions cut 6 bases from V and 3 bases from J, with 11 bases between. Germline CDR1 reads MNHEY; CDR2 reads SVGAGI. CDR3 sequence: CASSAWAPNEKLFF. In DNA, the CDR3 is TGTGCCAGCAGCGCCTGGGCTCCTAATGAAAAACTGTTTTTT.

The sample holds a few counts of this clone. Here the CDR3 DNA reads TGCGCCAGCAGCACCAGCGAAGCCGGGGAGCTGTTTTTT. It is translated as CASSTSEAGELFF. V is TRBV5-1 and J is TRBJ2-2; D gene ambiguous. Trimming took off 4 bases at V and 6 bases at J, with 10 bases between the two ends. The length of the CDR3 is 13 residues. From germline, CDR1 is SGHRS and CDR2 YFSETQ.

V and J are TRBV19 and TRBJ1-2; D is uncertain. The ends were cut back, 4 bases at V and 5 bases at J, with 5 bases in the middle. CDR3 length: 11 amino acids. Looked up from germline, CDR1 is LNHDA and CDR2 is SQIVND (reference sequence). In DNA, the CDR3 is TGTGCCAGTAGTAACCTATATGGCTACACCTTC. Translation: CASSNLYGYTF.